This is a list of T cell receptor beta chains from one sample in a study of blood T cell repertoires in COVID-19. The assay was immunoSEQ multiplex PCR, and TCRdb's table has in-frame clones only and misses some. The table records approximately 220,000 clones, approximately 85% of them present only once. The sequencing sample was made of peripheral blood. These TCRs come from a man aged 50 to 59 who had recovered from COVID-19. The CDR3 runs from the conserved cysteine through the conserved F or W. The D gene is left open where the match is weak. Not every row has a clone size; where given, it reads once, few, many or a size class.

size	V	length	J	D	DNA	CDR3
-	TRBV19	13	TRBJ1-5	TRBD1	TGTGCCAGTGGGGGACAGCCTGATCAGCCCCAGCATTTT	CASGGQPDQPQHF
-	TRBV6-5	12	TRBJ2-7	-	TGTGCCAGCAGTTCTGCGGGCTACGAGCAGTACTTC	CASSSAGYEQYF
-	TRBV2	16	TRBJ2-3	-	TGTGCCAGCACTGGCGGAGTGGGTGCTCCTACAGATACGCAGTATTTT	CASTGGVGAPTDTQYF
-	TRBV4-2	16	TRBJ2-2	TRBD2	TGTGCCAGCAGCCGGGGACTAGCGTATGACACCGGGGAGCTGTTTTTT	CASSRGLAYDTGELFF
-	TRBV20-1	11	TRBJ2-7	-	TGCAGTGCTAGCGGGACCTACGAGCAGTACTTC	CSASGTYEQYF
once	TRBV18	18	TRBJ1-1	TRBD1	TGTGCCAGCTCACCACCAAACAACGACAGGGGCTCGAACACTGAAGCTTTCTTT	CASSPPNNDRGSNTEAFF
few	TRBV6-5	14	TRBJ1-3	-	TGTGCCAGCAGCCCGGGGAGGAGGGGAGACACCATATATTTT	CASSPGRRGDTIYF
-	TRBV7-8	15	TRBJ1-5	-	TGTGCCAGCAGCTTAGTGGGGCAAGGGGATCAGCCCCAGCATTTT	CASSLVGQGDQPQHF
-	TRBV28	15	TRBJ1-2	-	TGTGCCAGCAGTTTCGCGGGGCGCTATAACTATGGCTACACCTTC	CASSFAGRYNYGYTF
-	TRBV7-9	16	TRBJ2-3	-	TGTGCCAGCACCCGAACAGCGGGCGCCGCCACAGATACGCAGTATTTT	CASTRTAGAATDTQYF
-	TRBV5-1	15	TRBJ2-5	TRBD1	TGCGCCAGCAGCCCCGGGACAGGGGCCCAAGAGACCCAGTACTTC	CASSPGTGAQETQYF
-	TRBV6-5	14	TRBJ2-7	-	TGTGCCAGCAGTTACGCCAGGGGTTCCTACGAGCAGTACTTC	CASSYARGSYEQYF
-	TRBV6-5	13	TRBJ2-5	-	TGTGCCAGCAGTACACAGGGAAGGGAGACCCAGTACTTC	CASSTQGRETQYF
once	TRBV7-2	15	TRBJ2-7	TRBD2	TGTGCCAGCAGCCCCAAGGGGCGGGAGATCAGCGAGCAGTACTTC	CASSPKGREISEQYF